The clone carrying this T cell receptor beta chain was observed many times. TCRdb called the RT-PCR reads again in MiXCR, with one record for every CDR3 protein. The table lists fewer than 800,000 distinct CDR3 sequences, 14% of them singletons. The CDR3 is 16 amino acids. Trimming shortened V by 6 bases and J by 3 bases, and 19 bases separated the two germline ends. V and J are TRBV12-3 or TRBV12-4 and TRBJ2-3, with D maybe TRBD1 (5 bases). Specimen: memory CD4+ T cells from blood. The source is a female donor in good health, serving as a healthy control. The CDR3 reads CASSLGAGGGTDTQYF. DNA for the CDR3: TGTGCCAGCAGCCTAGGGGCAGGCGGTGGGACAGATACGCAGTATTTT.